There are a few counts of the clone carrying this T cell receptor beta chain. The antigen remains undetermined. From RNA transcripts, TCR beta CDR3 regions were amplified. During a first-round RT-PCR of the TCR CDR3, the HTBI primer set was used. TCRdb itself ran the multiplex PCR reads through MiXCR, one entry per CDR3 protein. The sample consists of more than 350,000 distinct CDR3 sequences, about 15% of them appearing once. The record originates from a study of T cells in Graves' hyperthyroidism and ophthalmopathy. Overall study results and limits: Separating ophthalmopathy from stable hyperthyroidism was achieved by a 13 V-J model.

The hyperthyroidism was newly diagnosed and had lasted under 2 months; the patients were aged 18 to 65. For the diagnoses, clinical symptoms, serum thyroxine and TRAb, thyroid ultrasound and orbital computed tomography were used. CDR3 length: 17 amino acids. CDR1 is LNHDA and CDR2 is SQIVND in the germline V gene (reference sequence). The V gene end was trimmed by 4 bases and the J gene end by 1 base; junction bases not matched to a gene: 9. V usage is TRBV19 and J usage is TRBJ1-4; 7 bases match TRBD1. This clonotype originated in a woman aged 25 to 45 with Graves' hyperthyroidism that later progressed to Graves' ophthalmopathy. Specimen: blood. The CDR3 bases are TGTGCCAGTAGTACGAAGGGACAGCCAGAAACTAATGAAAAACTGTTTTTT. This gives the protein CASSTKGQPETNEKLFF. The complete variable domain, with remaining parts taken from reference TRBV19 and TRBJ1-4, reads DGGITQSPKYLFRKEGQNVTLSCEQNLNHDAMYWYRQDPGQGLRLIYYSQIVNDFQKGDIAEGYSVSREKKESFPLTVTSAQKNPTAFYLCASSTKGQPETNEKLFFGSGTQLSVL.